This TCR beta chain emerged from a study of blood T cell repertoires in COVID-19. The wider study: From the United States, Italy and Spain came samples of acute and convalescent COVID-19.

The ends lost 5 bases at V and 2 bases at J; junction bases unmatched: 8. Per germline, CDR1 SGHTA and CDR2 FQGNSA. The CDR3 has 15 residues. Authors' data handling: By means of reference gene primer amplification, nucleated cell counts were estimated. The table came from immunoSEQ multiplex PCR; TCRdb's copy has only in-frame clones and leaves some out. The V and J calls and clone size are taken from that table; D and trimming were inferred from the DNA. The top ten hold about 3.2% of the sample, which has tens of thousands of clones, approximately 84% seen once. This clonotype originated in a man between 60 and 70 years old with acute or convalescent COVID-19. Sequenced input: peripheral blood. The chain uses TRBV7-2 and TRBJ2-7, with 8 bases fitting TRBD1. The CDR3: CASSPQGGGTYEQYF. Here the CDR3 DNA reads TGTGCCAGCAGCCCACAGGGGGGCGGGACCTACGAGCAGTACTTC.